This T cell receptor (beta chain) is drawn from a study of T cells in Graves' hyperthyroidism and ophthalmopathy (dated by TCRdb to between 2018 and 2021). At the level of the whole study: Peripheral blood samples were taken at initial diagnosis, before any treatment was given. TCR Vbeta CDR3 sequencing of roughly 140 peripheral blood samples (fewer than 45 ophthalmopathy, about 74 hyperthyroidism and approximately 17 progressor patients) is reported in the paper. The roughly 100 discovery patients were divided at random into training and test sets in a 7:3 ratio. In addition, the study compared T-cell repertoires in thyroid tissue and in blood from six Graves' hyperthyroidism patients. After sampling, hyperthyroidism patients received methimazole starting at 30 mg daily, and ophthalmopathy patients received high-dose intravenous methylprednisolone. Prospective prediction of ophthalmopathy was tested in an independent validation cohort of 18 hyperthyroidism patients and 17 patients who later progressed to ophthalmopathy. A discovery cohort of fewer than 110 patients, roughly 45 with Graves' ophthalmopathy and about 58 with stable Graves' hyperthyroidism, was used to find distinguishing TCR V-J signatures.

This clonotype showed up just once. No cognate antigen has been identified for it. No base-level quality is on record; no much larger clone is a single base apart. Single-read evidence is weak. Points the paper makes about the study in general: No statistical method was used to fix the sample size in advance, and group allocation was not hidden from the investigators. A model built on a 13 V-J signature distinguished ophthalmopathy from stable hyperthyroidism, reaching roughly 88% sensitivity and approximately 83% specificity in cross-validation and 80%/75% in testing. In validation, the model predicted progression to ophthalmopathy a median of roughly 6.5 months before onset, with about 70% sensitivity and 72.22% specificity. Most expanded thyroid clonotypes (frequency above 0.001) were also found in blood, which suggests that blood repertoires may mirror thyroid immune responses.

The TCR beta CDR3 regions were amplified from the RNA transcripts. For the first round of RT-PCR on the TCR CDR3, the HTBI primer set was used together with the Qiagen OneStep RT-PCR kit. A second multiplex PCR round built the libraries, followed by size selection and purification. Sequencing of the libraries was done on an Illumina HiSeq2000 using paired-end 100 bp reads. The study's own analysis went as follows. SOAPnuke was used to process the raw data, removing reads that contained adapters or uncalled bases, had a mean Phred below 15, or lacked an exact match to the constant primer or identifier. COPE v1.2.5 was used to merge high-quality paired reads, and clonotypes were defined as unique nucleotide sequences. MiTCR v1.1 was used to align the clonotypes against IMGT TRBV, TRBD and TRBJ reference segments. The analysis was restricted to V-J combinations with a frequency above 0.0001, which together covered 99% to 99.2% of the repertoires. The TCS score was defined as F50 (clonal expansion) divided by E x V (chaos), with BLOSUM62-based TCRdist calculated between CDR3 peptides within each V-J. Welch's t-statistics and random forest reduced roughly 530 V-J features to around 14, which were used in a naive Bayes classifier (R e1071). The public reads were run again by TCRdb, first through fastp at Q25 and then through MiXCR, and only productive beta chains were kept. Every distinct CDR3 protein forms one entry, paired with its most common genes and DNA. The V and J calls reflect TCRdb's pipeline rather than the authors' work. The sample table records some 270,000 distinct CDR3 sequences; more than 10% of these occur just once. Clones ranked in the top ten supply 7.8% of the sample.

Hyperthyroidism patients were aged 18 to 65 years and newly diagnosed, with disease duration of less than 2 months. The study excluded patients with uncontrolled infections, other autoimmune diseases, pregnancy or lactation. Diagnoses were based on clinical symptoms, serum thyroxine and TRAb, thyroid ultrasound and orbital computed tomography. Blood from progressor patients was collected at the time of first diagnosis with hyperthyroidism, before any ophthalmopathy symptoms had appeared. PBMCs were separated from 8 to 10 ml of fresh peripheral blood using Ficoll-Paque density gradient centrifugation. Progressor patients were defined as those initially diagnosed with Graves' hyperthyroidism in whom ophthalmopathy developed during follow-up. Total RNA was extracted with Trizol reagent, and quality was checked on an Agilent 2100 Bioanalyzer. The origin of this receptor is a woman in her twenties or thirties with Graves' hyperthyroidism that later progressed to Graves' ophthalmopathy. Input material: blood.

CDR3 reads: CASSSRDRGSPALHF. The nucleotide sequence is given as TGCGCCAGCAGTTCCCGGGACAGGGGGTCTCCGGCCCTCCACTTT. The V and J genes are TRBV10-1 and TRBJ1-6, and TRBD1 matches 11 of the central bases. The CDR3 covers 15 residues, taking in both the cysteine and the phenylalanine. The entry retains the CDR3 DNA only, 45 bases that are in frame from base 1. The germline V gene encodes CDR1 WNHNN and CDR2 SYGVQD (reference sequence). Relative to germline, V is missing 5 bases and J is missing 14 bases, with 11 bases of the junction outside any gene match.